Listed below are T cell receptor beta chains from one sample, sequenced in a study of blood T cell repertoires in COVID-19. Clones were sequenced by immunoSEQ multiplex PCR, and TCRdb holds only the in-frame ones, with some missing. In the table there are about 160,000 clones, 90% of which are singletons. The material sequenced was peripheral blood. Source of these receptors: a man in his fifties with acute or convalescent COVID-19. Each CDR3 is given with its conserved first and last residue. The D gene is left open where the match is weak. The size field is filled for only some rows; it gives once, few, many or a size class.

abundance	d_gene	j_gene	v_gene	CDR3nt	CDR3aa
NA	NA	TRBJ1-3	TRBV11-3	TGTGCCAGCAGCTTAGGAGGGTCGGCTGGAAACACCATATATTTT	CASSLGGSAGNTIYF
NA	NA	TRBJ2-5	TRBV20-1	TGCAGTGTGGACAGTCAAAAGACCCAGTACTTC	CSVDSQKTQYF
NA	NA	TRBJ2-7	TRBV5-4	TGTGCCAGCAGCTTGGAAGACAGCGACTCCTACGAGCAGTACTTC	CASSLEDSDSYEQYF
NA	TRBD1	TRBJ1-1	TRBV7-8	TGTGCCAGCAGCACCCGACAGGGTATGAACACTGAAGCTTTCTTT	CASSTRQGMNTEAFF
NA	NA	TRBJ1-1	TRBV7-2	TGTGCCAGCAGCTTGAATCAGATTGGGAGAAGCACTGAAGCTTTCTTT	CASSLNQIGRSTEAFF
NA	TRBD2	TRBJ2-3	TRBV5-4	TGTGCCAGCAGCCGCGGGGCTAGCGGGAGGGGCCCTCCGGATACGCAGTATTTT	CASSRGASGRGPPDTQYF
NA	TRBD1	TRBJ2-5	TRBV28	TGTGCCAGCAGTTTGGGACAGGGGCCTCAAGAGACCCAGTACTTC	CASSLGQGPQETQYF
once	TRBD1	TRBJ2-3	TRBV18	TGTGCCAGCTCACCACCTGGGGACAGGGGTCCGGATACGCAGTATTTT	CASSPPGDRGPDTQYF
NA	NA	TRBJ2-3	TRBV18	TGTGCCAGCTCACCGACTCTTGGAGATACGCAGTATTTT	CASSPTLGDTQYF
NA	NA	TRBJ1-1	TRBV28	TGTGCCAGCAGTTTGAACCGGAGTGGGGCTTTCTTT	CASSLNRSGAFF
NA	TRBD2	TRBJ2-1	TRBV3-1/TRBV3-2	TGTGCCAGCAGCCGGCAATGGACTAGCGGGGCAACCTTATACAATGAGCAGTTCTTC	CASSRQWTSGATLYNEQFF
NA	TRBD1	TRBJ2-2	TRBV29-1	TGCAGCGTTGAATTTCGACAGGGGGGCAACACCGGGGAGCTGTTTTTT	CSVEFRQGGNTGELFF
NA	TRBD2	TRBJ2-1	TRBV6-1	TGTGCCAGCAGTAAGCGGGGGAGCTCCTACAATGAGCAGTTCTTC	CASSKRGSSYNEQFF
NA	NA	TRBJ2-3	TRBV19	TGTGCCAGTAGTCCCCAGGACACAGATACGCAGTATTTT	CASSPQDTDTQYF
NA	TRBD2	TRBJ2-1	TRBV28	TGTGCCAGCAGTTTATGGGCCCCCCGCACTAGGCGGGAGGGGAATGAGCAGTTCTTC	CASSLWAPRTRREGNEQFF
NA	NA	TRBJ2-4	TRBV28	TGTGCCAGCATCGGGATCCCCAGGTACATTCAGTACTTC	CASIGIPRYIQYF
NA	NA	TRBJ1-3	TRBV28	TGTGCCAGCAGTTTTGGTGGTGCGGGTCGCTCTGGAAACACCATATATTTT	CASSFGGAGRSGNTIYF
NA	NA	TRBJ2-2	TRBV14	TGTGCCAGCAGCCGGGCCAACACCGGGGAGCTGTTTTTT	CASSRANTGELFF
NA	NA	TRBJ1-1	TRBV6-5	TGTGCCAGCAGGAGCGGGCTGGGGCTTTTCTTT	CASRSGLGLFF
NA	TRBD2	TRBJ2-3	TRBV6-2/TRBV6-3	TGTGCCAGCAGCCCTGGGACTAGCGGGGGCACAGATACGCAGTATTTT	CASSPGTSGGTDTQYF
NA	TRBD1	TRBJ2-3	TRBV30	TGTGCCTGGAGTGGACAGGGAGCTTGGGATACGCAGTATTTT	CAWSGQGAWDTQYF
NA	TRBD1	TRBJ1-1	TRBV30	TGTGCCTGGACCGGGACAGAAAACACTGAAGCTTTCTTT	CAWTGTENTEAFF
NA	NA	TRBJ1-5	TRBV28	TGTGCCAGCAGTTCTGGGGGGGTCAATCAGCCCCAGCATTTT	CASSSGGVNQPQHF
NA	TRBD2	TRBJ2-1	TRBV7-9	TGTGCCAGCAGCTCAGGGACTAGCGGGTTGGATGAGCAGTTCTTC	CASSSGTSGLDEQFF
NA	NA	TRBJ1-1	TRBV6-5	TGTGCCAGCAGTTACTCGTCTAGGACAGAGAACACTGAAGCTTTCTTT	CASSYSSRTENTEAFF
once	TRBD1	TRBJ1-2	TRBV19	TGTGCCAGTAGTAACGGACAGGGCAACGGCTACACCTTC	CASSNGQGNGYTF
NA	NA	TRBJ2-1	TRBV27	TGTGCCAGCACCTCTTCCTACAATGAGCAGTTCTTC	CASTSSYNEQFF
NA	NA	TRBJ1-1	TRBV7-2	TGTGCCAGCAGCTTGGCAGCTGAAGCTTTCTTT	CASSLAAEAFF